This T cell receptor (beta chain) was found in a study of T cells in Graves' hyperthyroidism and ophthalmopathy. RNA transcripts served as the template for amplifying TCR beta CDR3 regions. First-round RT-PCR of the TCR CDR3 relied on the HTBI primer set. TCRdb itself ran the multiplex PCR reads through MiXCR, one entry per CDR3 protein. Altogether 300,000 to 400,000 distinct CDR3 sequences are present, 13% to 15% being singletons, with the ten largest covering less than 20%. As regards this clonotype: What it recognizes is unknown. This could be a read error, since a much larger clone is one nucleotide away.

Fresh peripheral blood, approximately 9.1 ml, was the source of the PBMCs. Points from the study as a whole: Clonotypes that were expanded in thyroid above 0.001 mostly appeared in blood too.

CDR3 length equals 16 residues. The germline V gene has CDR1 MNHEY and CDR2 SVGAGI. Sequenced: blood. The source is a woman aged 25-40 years with Graves' ophthalmopathy. The V and J genes are TRBV6-5 and TRBJ1-3; 7 nucleotides align to TRBD1. CDR3 amino acids: CASSTRQGGSGTTIYF. CDR3 bases: TGTGCCAGCAGTACCCGACAGGGCGGCTCTGGAACCACCATATATTTT.